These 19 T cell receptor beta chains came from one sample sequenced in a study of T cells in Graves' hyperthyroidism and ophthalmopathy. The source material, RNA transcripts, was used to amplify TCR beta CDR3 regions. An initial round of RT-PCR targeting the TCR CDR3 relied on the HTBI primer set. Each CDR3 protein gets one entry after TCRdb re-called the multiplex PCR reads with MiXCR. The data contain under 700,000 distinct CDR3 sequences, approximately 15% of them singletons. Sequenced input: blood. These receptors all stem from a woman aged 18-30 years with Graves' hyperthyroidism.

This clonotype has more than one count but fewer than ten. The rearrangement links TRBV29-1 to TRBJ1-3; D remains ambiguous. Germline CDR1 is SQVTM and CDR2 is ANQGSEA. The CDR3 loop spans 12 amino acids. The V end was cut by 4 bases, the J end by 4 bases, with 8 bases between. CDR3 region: CSVATTGNTIYF. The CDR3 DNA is TGCAGCGTTGCCACTACGGGAAACACCATATATTTT. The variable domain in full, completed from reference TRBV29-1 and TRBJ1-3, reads SAVISQKPSRDICQRGTSLTIQCQVDSQVTMMFWYRQQPGQSLTLIATANQGSEATYESGFVIDKFPISRPNLTFSTLTVSNMSPEDSSIYLCSVATTGNTIYFGEGSWLTVV.

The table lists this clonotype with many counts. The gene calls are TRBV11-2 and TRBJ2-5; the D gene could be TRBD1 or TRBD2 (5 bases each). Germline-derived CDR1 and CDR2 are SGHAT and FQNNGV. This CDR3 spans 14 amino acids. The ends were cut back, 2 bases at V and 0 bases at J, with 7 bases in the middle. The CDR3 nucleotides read TGTGCCAGCAGCTTAAGAGGGGACCAAGAGACCCAGTACTTC. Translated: CASSLRGDQETQYF.

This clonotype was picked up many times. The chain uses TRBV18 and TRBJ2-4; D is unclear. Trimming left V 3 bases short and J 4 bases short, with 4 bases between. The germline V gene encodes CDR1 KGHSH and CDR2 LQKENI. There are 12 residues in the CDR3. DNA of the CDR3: TGTGCCAGCTCACCTCAGAAAAACATTCAGTACTTC. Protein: CASSPQKNIQYF.

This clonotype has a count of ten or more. The CDR3 DNA reads TGCGCCAGCGTGGGGGTAGGGGAGCAGTACTTC. This codes for CASVGVGEQYF. J is TRBJ2-7 and V is TRBV10-2; perhaps D is TRBD1 or TRBD2 (5 bases each). CDR3 length: 11 residues. V gave up 8 bases and J gave up 7 bases, with 12 bases separating them. Germline V CDR1 and CDR2: WSHSY, SAAADI.

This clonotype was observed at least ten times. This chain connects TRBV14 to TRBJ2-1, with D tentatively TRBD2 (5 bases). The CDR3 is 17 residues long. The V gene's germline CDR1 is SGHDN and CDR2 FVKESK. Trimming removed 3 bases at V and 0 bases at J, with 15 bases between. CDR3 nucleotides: TGTGCCAGCAGCCATCCTCGCGGGCACACCTCCTACAATGAGCAGTTCTTC. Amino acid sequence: CASSHPRGHTSYNEQFF.

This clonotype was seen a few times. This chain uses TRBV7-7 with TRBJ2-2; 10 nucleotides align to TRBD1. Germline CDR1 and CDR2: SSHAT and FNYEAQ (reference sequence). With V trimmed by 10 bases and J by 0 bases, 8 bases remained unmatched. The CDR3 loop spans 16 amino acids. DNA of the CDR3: TGTGCCATCGGGACAGGGGCGGTTTCGAACACCGGGGAGCTGTTTTTT. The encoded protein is CAIGTGAVSNTGELFF.

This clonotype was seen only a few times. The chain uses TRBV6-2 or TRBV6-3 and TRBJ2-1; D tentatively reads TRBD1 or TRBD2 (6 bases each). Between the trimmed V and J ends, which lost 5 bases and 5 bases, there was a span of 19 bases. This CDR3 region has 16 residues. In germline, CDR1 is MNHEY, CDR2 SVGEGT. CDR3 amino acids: CASSGRRGAIDNEQFF. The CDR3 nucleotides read TGTGCCAGCAGTGGCCGGAGGGGGGCAATCGACAATGAGCAGTTCTTC.

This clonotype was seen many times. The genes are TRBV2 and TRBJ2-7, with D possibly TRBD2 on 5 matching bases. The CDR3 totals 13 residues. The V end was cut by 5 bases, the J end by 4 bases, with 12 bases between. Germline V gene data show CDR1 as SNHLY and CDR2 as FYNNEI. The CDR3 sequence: CASSPVRGYEQYF. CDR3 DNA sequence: TGTGCCAGCAGTCCCGTCCGCGGGTACGAGCAGTACTTC.

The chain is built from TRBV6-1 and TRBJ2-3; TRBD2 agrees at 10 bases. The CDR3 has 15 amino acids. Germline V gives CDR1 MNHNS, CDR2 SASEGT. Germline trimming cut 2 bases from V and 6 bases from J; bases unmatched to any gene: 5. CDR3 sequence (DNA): TGTGCCAGCAGTGAAAGCGGGGGGGGACAGGATACGCAGTATTTT. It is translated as CASSESGGGQDTQYF.

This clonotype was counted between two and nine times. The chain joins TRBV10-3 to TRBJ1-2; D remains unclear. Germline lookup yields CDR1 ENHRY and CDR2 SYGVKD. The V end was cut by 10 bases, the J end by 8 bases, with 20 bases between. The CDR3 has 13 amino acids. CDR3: CATETSGPWGYTF. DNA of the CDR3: TGTGCCACGGAAACTTCGGGCCCATGGGGCTACACCTTC.

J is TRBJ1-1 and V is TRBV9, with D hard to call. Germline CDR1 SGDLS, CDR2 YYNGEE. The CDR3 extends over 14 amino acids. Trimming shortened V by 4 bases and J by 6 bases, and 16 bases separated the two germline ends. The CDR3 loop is CASSPRSEVAEAFF. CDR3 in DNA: TGTGCCAGCAGCCCTCGCTCTGAAGTCGCTGAAGCTTTCTTT.

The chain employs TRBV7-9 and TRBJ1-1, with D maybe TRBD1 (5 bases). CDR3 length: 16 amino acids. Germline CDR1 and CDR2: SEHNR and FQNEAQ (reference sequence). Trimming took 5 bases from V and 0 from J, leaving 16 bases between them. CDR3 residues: CASSDNRRELNTEAFF. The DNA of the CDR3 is TGTGCCAGCAGCGACAACCGCAGGGAGTTGAACACTGAAGCTTTCTTT.

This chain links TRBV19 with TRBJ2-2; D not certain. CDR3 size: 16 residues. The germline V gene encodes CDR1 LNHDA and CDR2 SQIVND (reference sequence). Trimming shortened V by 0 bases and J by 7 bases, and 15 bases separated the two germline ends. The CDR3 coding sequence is TGTGCCAGTAGTATAGATATTTCGGGTGGTGTCGGGGAGCTGTTTTTT. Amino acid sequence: CASSIDISGGVGELFF.

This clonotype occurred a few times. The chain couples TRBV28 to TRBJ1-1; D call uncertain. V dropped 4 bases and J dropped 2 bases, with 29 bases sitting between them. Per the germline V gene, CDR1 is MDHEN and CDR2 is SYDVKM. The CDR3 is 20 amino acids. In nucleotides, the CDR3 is TGTGCCAGCAGTTCCCGGGAGGCTGAACGTCTTCCCCAATCAAACACTGAAGCTTTCTTT. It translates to CASSSREAERLPQSNTEAFF.

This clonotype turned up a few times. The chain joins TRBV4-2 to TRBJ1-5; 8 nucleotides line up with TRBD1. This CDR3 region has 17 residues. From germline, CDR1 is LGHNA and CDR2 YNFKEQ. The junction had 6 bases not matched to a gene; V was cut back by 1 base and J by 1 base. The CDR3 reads CASSQGPTGVSNQPQHF. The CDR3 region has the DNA TGTGCCAGCAGCCAAGGCCCGACAGGGGTGAGCAATCAGCCCCAGCATTTT.

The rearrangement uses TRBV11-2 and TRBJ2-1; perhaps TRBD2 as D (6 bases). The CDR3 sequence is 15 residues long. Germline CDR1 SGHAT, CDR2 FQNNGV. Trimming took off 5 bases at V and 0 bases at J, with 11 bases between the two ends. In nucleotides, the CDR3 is TGTGCCAGCAGCCTAGGACTACGCTCCTACAATGAGCAGTTCTTC. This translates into CASSLGLRSYNEQFF.

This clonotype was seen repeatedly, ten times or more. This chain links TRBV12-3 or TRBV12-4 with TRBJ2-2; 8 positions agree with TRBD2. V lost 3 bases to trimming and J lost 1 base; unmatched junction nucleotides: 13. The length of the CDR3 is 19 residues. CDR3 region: CASSFHLTRGGRNTGELFF. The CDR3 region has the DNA TGTGCCAGCAGTTTTCACCTGACACGCGGGGGGCGGAACACCGGGGAGCTGTTTTTT.

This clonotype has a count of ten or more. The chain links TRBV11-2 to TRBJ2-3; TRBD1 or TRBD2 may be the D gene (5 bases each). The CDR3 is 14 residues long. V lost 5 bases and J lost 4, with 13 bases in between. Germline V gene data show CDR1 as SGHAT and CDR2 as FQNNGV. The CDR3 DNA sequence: TGTGCCAGCAGCCATGCTAGGGGAGCAGATACGCAGTATTTT. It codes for CASSHARGADTQYF.

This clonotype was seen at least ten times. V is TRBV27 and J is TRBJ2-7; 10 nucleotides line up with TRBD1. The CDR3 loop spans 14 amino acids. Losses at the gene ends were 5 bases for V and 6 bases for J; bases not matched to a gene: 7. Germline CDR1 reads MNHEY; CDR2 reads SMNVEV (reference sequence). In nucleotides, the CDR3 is TGTGCCAGCAGTCGAGCGGACAGGGGGATCGAGCAGTACTTC. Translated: CASSRADRGIEQYF.